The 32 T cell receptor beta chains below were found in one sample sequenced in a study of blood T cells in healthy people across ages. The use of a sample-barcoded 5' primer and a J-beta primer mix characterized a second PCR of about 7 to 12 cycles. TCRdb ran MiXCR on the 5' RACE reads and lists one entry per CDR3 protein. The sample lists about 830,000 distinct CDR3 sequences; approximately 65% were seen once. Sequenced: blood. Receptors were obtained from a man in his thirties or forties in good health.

The DNA of the CDR3 is TGCAGTGCTGGCTATGTGACAGTTTACAATGAGCAGTTCTTC. Translation: CSAGYVTVYNEQFF. The chain links TRBV20-1 to TRBJ2-1; the D gene is possibly TRBD1 (5 bases). The ends were cut back, 5 bases at V and 4 bases at J, with 15 bases in the middle. The CDR3 has 14 residues. The germline V gene encodes CDR1 DFQATT and CDR2 SNEGSKA (reference sequence).

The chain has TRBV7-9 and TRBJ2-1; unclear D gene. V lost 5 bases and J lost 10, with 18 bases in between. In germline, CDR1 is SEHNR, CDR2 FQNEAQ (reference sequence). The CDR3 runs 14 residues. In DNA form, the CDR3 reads TGTGCCAGCAGCACCGGTGGGATAGCCTACGAGCAGTTCTTC. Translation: CASSTGGIAYEQFF.

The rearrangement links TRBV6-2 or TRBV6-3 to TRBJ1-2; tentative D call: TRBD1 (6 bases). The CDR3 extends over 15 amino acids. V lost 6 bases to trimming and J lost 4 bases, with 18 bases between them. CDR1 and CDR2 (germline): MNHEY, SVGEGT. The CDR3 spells CASRGALDSVYGYTF. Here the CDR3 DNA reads TGTGCCAGCAGGGGAGCTCTGGACAGCGTCTATGGCTACACCTTC.

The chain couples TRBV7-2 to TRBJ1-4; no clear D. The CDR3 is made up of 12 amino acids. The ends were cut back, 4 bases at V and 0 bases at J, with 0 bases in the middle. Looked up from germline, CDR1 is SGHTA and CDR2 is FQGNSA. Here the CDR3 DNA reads TGTGCCAGCAGCTCAACTAATGAAAAACTGTTTTTT. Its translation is CASSSTNEKLFF. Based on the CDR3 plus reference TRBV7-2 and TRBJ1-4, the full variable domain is GAGVSQSPSNKVTEKGKDVELRCDPISGHTALYWYRQSLGQGLEFLIYFQGNSAPDKSGLPSDRFSAERTGGSVSTLTIQRTQQEDSAVYLCASSSTNEKLFFGSGTQLSVL.

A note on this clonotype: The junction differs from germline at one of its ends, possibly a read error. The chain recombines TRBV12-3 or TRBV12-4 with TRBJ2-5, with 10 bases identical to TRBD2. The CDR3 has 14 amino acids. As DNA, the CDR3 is TGTGTCAGCAGTTTAGGGACTAGCGAAGAGACCCAGTACTTC. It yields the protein CVSSLGTSEETQYF.

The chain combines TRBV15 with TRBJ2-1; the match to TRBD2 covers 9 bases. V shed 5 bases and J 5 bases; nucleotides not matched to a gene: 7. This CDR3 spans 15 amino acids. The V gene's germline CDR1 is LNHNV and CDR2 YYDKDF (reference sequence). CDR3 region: CATSLRTSAHNEQFF. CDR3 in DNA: TGTGCCACCAGCTTAAGGACTAGCGCCCACAATGAGCAGTTCTTC.

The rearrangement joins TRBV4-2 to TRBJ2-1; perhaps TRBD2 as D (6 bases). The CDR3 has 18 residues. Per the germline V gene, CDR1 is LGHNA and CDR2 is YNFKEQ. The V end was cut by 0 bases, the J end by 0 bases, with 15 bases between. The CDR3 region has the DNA TGTGCCAGCAGCCAAGAGGCTACGGGGGTCCTCTCCTACAATGAGCAGTTCTTC. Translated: CASSQEATGVLSYNEQFF.

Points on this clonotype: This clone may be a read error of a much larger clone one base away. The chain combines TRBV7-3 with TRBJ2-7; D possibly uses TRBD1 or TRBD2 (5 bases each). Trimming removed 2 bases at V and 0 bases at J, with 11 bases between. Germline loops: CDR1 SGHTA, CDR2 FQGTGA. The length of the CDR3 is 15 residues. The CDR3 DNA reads TGTGCCAGCAGCTTATGGGCAGGGAGCTCCTACGAGCAGTACTTC. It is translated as CASSLWAGSSYEQYF.

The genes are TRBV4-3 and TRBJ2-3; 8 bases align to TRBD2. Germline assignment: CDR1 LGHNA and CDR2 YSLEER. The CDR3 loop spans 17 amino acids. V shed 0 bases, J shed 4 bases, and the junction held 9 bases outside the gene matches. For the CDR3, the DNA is TGCGCCAGCAGCCAAGATCTGAGGACTAGCCGCCCAGATACGCAGTATTTT. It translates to CASSQDLRTSRPDTQYF.

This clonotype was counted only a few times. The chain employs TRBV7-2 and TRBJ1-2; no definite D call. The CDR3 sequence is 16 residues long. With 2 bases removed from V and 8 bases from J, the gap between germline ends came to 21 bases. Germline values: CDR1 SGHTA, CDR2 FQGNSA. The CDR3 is CASSLLSRHPPRGYTF. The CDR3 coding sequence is TGTGCCAGCAGCTTACTTTCGAGACACCCACCGAGGGGCTACACCTTC.

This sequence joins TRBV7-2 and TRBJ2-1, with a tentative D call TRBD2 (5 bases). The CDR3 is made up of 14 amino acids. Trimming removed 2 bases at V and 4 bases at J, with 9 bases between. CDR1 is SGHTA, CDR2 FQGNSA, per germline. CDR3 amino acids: CASSLSGQYNEQFF. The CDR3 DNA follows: TGTGCCAGCAGCTTAAGCGGCCAGTACAATGAGCAGTTCTTC. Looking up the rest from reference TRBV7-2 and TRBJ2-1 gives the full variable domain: GAGVSQSPSNKVTEKGKDVELRCDPISGHTALYWYRQSLGQGLEFLIYFQGNSAPDKSGLPSDRFSAERTGGSVSTLTIQRTQQEDSAVYLCASSLSGQYNEQFFGPGTRLTVL.

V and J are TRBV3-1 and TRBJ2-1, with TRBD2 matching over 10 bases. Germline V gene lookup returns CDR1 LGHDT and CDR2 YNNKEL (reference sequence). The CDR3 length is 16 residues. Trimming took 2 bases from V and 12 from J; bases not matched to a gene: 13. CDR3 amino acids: CASSQMPQRGGLRQFF. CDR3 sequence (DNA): TGTGCCAGCAGCCAAATGCCTCAGCGGGGGGGCCTGCGGCAGTTCTTC.

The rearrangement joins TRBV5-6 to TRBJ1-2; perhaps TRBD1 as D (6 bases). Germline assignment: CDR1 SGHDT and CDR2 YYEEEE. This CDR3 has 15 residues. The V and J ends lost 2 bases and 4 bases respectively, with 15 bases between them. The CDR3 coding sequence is TGTGCCAGCAGCTTTACTGACAGGCCCCCCTATGGCTACACCTTC. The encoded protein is CASSFTDRPPYGYTF.

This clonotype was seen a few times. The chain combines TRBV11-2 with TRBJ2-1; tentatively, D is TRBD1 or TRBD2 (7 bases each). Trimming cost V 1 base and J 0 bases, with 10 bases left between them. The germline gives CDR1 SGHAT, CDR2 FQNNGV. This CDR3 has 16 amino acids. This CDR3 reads CASSLGEGASYNEQFF. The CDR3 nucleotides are TGTGCCAGCAGCTTAGGGGAGGGGGCCTCCTACAATGAGCAGTTCTTC.

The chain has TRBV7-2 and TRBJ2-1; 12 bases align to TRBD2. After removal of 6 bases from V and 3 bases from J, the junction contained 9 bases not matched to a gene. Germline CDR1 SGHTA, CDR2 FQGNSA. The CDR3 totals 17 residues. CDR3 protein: CASSPQTSGGGYNEQFF. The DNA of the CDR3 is TGTGCCAGCAGTCCCCAGACTAGCGGGGGTGGCTACAATGAGCAGTTCTTC. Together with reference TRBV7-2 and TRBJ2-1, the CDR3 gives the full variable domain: GAGVSQSPSNKVTEKGKDVELRCDPISGHTALYWYRQSLGQGLEFLIYFQGNSAPDKSGLPSDRFSAERTGGSVSTLTIQRTQQEDSAVYLCASSPQTSGGGYNEQFFGPGTRLTVL.

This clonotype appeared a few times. This CDR3 reads CSAPIRAYPYEQYF. The CDR3 region has the DNA TGCAGTGCCCCAATCCGGGCCTATCCCTACGAGCAGTACTTC. The gene calls are TRBV20-1 and TRBJ2-7; D call uncertain. V lost 6 bases to trimming and J lost 2 bases, with 17 bases between them. The germline V gene encodes CDR1 DFQATT and CDR2 SNEGSKA (reference sequence). The CDR3 covers 14 residues.

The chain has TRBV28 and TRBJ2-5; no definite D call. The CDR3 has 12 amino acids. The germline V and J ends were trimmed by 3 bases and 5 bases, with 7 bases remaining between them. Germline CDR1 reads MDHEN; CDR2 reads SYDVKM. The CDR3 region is CASSFLLETQYF. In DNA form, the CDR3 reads TGTGCCAGCAGTTTCCTTTTGGAGACCCAGTACTTC. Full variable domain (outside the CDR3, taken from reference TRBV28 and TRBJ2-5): DVKVTQSSRYLVKRTGEKVFLECVQDMDHENMFWYRQDPGLGLRLIYFSYDVKMKEKGDIPEGYSVSREKKERFSLILESASTNQTSMYLCASSFLLETQYFGPGTRLLVL.

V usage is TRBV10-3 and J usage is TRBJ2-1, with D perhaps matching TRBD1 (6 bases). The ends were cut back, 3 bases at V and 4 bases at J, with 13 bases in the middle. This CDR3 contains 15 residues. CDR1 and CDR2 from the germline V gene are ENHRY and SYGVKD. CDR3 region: CAISERQGWYNEQFF. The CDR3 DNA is TGTGCCATCAGTGAACGCCAGGGGTGGTACAATGAGCAGTTCTTC.

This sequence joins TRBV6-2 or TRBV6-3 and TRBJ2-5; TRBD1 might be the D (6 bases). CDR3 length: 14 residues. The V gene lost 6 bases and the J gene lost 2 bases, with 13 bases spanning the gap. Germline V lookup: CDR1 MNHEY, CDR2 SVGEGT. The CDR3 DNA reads TGTGCCAGCAGAGCTCCGGGACAACAAGAGACCCAGTACTTC. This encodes CASRAPGQQETQYF.

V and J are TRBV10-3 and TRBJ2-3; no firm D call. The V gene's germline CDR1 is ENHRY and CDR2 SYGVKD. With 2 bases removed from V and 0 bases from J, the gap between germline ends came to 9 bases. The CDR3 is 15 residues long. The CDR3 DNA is TGTGCCATCAGTGAGGTCAAATCTAGCACAGATACGCAGTATTTT. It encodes CAISEVKSSTDTQYF.

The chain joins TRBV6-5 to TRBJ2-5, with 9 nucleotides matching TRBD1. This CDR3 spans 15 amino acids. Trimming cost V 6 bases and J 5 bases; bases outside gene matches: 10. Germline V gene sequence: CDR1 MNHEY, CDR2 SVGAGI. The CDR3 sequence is CASSKRDRVSETQYF. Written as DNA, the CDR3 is TGTGCCAGCAGCAAGAGGGACAGGGTTTCGGAGACCCAGTACTTC.

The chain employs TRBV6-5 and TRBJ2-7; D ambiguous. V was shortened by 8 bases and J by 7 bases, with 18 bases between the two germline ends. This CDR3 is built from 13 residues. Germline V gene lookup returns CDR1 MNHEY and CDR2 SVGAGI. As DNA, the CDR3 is TGTGCCAGCGGCCTGGGAAGGTTTCGGGAGCAGTACTTC. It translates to CASGLGRFREQYF.

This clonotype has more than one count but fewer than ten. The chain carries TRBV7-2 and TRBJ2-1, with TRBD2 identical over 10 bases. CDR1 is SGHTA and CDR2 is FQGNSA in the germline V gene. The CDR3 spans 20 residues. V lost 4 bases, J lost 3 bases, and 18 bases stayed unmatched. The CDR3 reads CASSSPIRISSGGLYNEQFF. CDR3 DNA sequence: TGTGCCAGCAGCTCTCCGATTAGGATTAGTAGCGGGGGGCTCTACAATGAGCAGTTCTTC.

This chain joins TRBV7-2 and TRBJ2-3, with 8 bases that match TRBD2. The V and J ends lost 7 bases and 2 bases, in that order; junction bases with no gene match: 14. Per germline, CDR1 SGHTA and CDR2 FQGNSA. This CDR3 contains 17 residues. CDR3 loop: CASTRAFERGTTDTQYF. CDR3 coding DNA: TGTGCCAGCACACGCGCATTCGAGCGGGGGACCACAGATACGCAGTATTTT.

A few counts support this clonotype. The CDR3 nucleotides are TGTGCCAGCAGTTATAGCGGGGGAAACTACGAGCAGTACTTC. As protein: CASSYSGGNYEQYF. This rearrangement joins TRBV7-2 to TRBJ2-7; 9 bases are a match to TRBD2. Trimming removed 6 bases from V and 3 bases from J; junction bases left unmatched: 6. This CDR3 contains 14 residues. Germline V gives CDR1 SGHTA, CDR2 FQGNSA.

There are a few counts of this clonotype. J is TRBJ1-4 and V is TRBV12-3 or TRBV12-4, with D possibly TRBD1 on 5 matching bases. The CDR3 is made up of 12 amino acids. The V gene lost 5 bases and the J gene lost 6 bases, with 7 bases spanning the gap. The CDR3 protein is CASSGDHEKLFF. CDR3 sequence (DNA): TGTGCCAGCAGTGGGGACCATGAAAAACTGTTTTTT.

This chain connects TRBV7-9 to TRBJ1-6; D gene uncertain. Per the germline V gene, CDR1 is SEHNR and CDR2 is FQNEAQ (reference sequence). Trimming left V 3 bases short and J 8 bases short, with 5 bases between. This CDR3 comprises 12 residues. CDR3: CASSFRDSPLHF. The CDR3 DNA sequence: TGTGCCAGCAGCTTTAGGGATTCACCCCTCCACTTT.

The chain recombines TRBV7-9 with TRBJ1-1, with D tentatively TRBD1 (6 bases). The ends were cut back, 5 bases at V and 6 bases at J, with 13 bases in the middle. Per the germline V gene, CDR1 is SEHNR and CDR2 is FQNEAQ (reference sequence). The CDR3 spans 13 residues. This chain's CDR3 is CASSAGASAEAFF. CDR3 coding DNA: TGTGCCAGCAGCGCGGGGGCGAGCGCTGAAGCTTTCTTT.

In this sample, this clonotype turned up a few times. CDR3 region: CSVEGQIQETQYF. CDR3 DNA: TGCAGCGTTGAAGGACAGATCCAAGAGACCCAGTACTTC. The J gene is TRBJ2-5, the V gene TRBV29-1, with D tentatively TRBD1 (5 bases). V lost 1 base and J lost 1, with 7 bases in between. Germline V gene lookup returns CDR1 SQVTM and CDR2 ANQGSEA. The CDR3 runs 13 residues.

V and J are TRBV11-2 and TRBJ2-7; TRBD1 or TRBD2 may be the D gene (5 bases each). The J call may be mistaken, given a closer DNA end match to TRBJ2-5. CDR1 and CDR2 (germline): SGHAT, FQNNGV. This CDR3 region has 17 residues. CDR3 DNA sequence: TGTGCCAGCAGCTTAGATTACTCGGGGCTTGTGGGGGAGACCCAGTACTTC. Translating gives CASSLDYSGLVGETQYF.

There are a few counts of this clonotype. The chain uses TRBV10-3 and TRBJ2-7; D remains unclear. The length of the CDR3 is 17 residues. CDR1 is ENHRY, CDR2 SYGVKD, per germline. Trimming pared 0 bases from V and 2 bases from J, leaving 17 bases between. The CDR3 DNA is TGTGCCATCAGTGAGTCGACTCCGGCAGGTATAGCCTACGAGCAGTACTTC. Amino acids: CAISESTPAGIAYEQYF.

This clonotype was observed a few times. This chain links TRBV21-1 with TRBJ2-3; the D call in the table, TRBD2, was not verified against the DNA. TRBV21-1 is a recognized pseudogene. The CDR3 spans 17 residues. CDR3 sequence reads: CASTGRVPWTSTDTQYF. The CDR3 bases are TGTGCCAGCACCGGAAGAGTCCCTTGGACTAGCACAGATACGCAGTATTTT.